The present entry profiles one TCR beta chain with its context. Its target is not known. These data originate in a study of a mutant IDH1 vaccine in newly diagnosed glioma. Study background: Antecedent treatment encompassed radiotherapy, temozolomide, or their combination; the majority received both.

Time point defined: week 5, during vaccination. Vaccinated patients received 300 ug of mutant IDH1 20-mer peptide per dose, with topical imiquimod. The data were produced by immunoSEQ multiplex PCR, yet TCRdb's version contains in-frame clones alone and is incomplete. Of around 56,000 clones listed, approximately 80% were seen once; the top ten hold 3% to 3.5%. This specimen consisted of PBMCs, obtained from a glioma patient whose treatment included an IDH1 peptide vaccine. This sequence was found in a man aged 30 to 39 with glioma.

The CDR3: CATRDSTGELFF. CDR3 DNA: TGTGCCACTAGAGACAGCACCGGGGAGCTGTTTTTT. The J gene is TRBJ2-2, the V gene TRBV19; D possibly corresponds to TRBD1 (5 bases). The CDR3 has 12 amino acids. Trimming left V 10 bases short and J 4 bases short, with 10 bases between. CDR1 is LNHDA and CDR2 is SQIVND in the germline V gene (reference sequence).